These 10 T cell receptor beta chains were sequenced from one sample in a study of metastatic and nonmetastatic thyroid tumors. Each patient came to thyroid surgery without any prior treatment (of any kind). MiXCR re-clonotyped the PCR reads for TCRdb. Of about 9,300 clones in the sample, around 28% are singletons; the top ten hold roughly a fifth. Sequenced sample: tumor tissue. Every receptor here comes from a female donor with papillary thyroid cancer or a benign thyroid nodule (not recorded which). Some clones in this sample may be carry-over from other donors' samples.

This clone is judged medium-sized. The chain uses TRBV30 and TRBJ2-7; maybe TRBD2 (7 bases). This CDR3 has 13 amino acids. V was trimmed by 3 bases and J by 6 bases, leaving 15 bases between them. Germline V lookup: CDR1 GTSNPN, CDR2 SVGIG (reference sequence). For the CDR3, the DNA is TGTGCCTGGAGCACTCGGGGGGCGGCCGAGCAGTACTTC. This sequence encodes CAWSTRGAAEQYF.

This clone has only a few counts. The V call is TRBV6-1, the J call TRBJ1-1, with D unclear. CDR1 is MNHNS, CDR2 SASEGT, per germline. The V gene lost 7 bases and the J gene lost 3 bases, with 12 bases spanning the gap. CDR3 length equals 13 residues. This CDR3 is CASISRHHTEAFF. The CDR3 DNA sequence: TGTGCCAGCATCTCTCGGCACCACACTGAAGCTTTCTTT.

The rearrangement uses TRBV20-1 and TRBJ1-5; a weak D match, TRBD1 (6 bases). The germline gives CDR1 DFQATT, CDR2 SNEGSKA (reference sequence). Deletions cut 0 bases from V and 12 bases from J, with 15 bases between. The CDR3 is 13 amino acids. The CDR3 region is CSARDSGTPLQHF. The CDR3 bases are TGCAGTGCTAGAGACTCCGGGACACCCCTCCAGCATTTT.

This clone occurred many times. The chain combines TRBV11-1 with TRBJ1-3; weak D call: TRBD1 (5 bases). The germline V gene encodes CDR1 SGHAT and CDR2 FQDESV (reference sequence). V dropped 4 bases and J dropped 0 bases, with 13 bases sitting between them. The CDR3 is made up of 16 amino acids. CDR3 amino acids: CASSSSGTHSGNTIYF. The CDR3 DNA reads TGTGCCAGCAGCTCATCCGGGACCCACTCTGGAAACACCATATATTTT.

This clone was seen a few times. V is TRBV19 and J is TRBJ1-2; the D is unclear. The CDR3 spans 11 residues. Looked up from germline, CDR1 is LNHDA and CDR2 is SQIVND (reference sequence). V dropped 10 bases and J dropped 2 bases, with 8 bases sitting between them. CDR3 amino acids: CATQTNYGYTF. The CDR3 DNA reads as TGTGCCACTCAAACGAACTATGGCTACACCTTC.

In its sample, this clone was seen a few times. The V gene is TRBV6-2 or TRBV6-3, the J gene TRBJ2-7, with D possibly TRBD2 on 5 matching bases. The CDR3 runs to 12 residues. The germline gives CDR1 MNHEY, CDR2 SVGEGT. With 2 bases removed from V and 7 bases from J, the gap between germline ends came to 9 bases. The CDR3 nucleotides are TGTGCCAGCAGTTACGCTAGCTGGGAGCAGTACTTC. It yields the protein CASSYASWEQYF.

Comments on this clone: A much larger clone lies a single base off, so this may be a read error. This chain joins TRBV5-6 and TRBJ2-1; 10 bases fit TRBD2. This CDR3 spans 17 amino acids. Germline CDR1 and CDR2: SGHDT and YYEEEE. The CDR3 is CAGSLPLASGSYNEQFF. The CDR3 DNA reads TGTGCCGGCAGCTTACCCCTCGCTAGCGGGAGTTACAATGAGCAGTTCTTC.

The gene calls are TRBV4-3 and TRBJ2-2, with 7 nucleotides matching TRBD2. Losses at the gene ends were 3 bases for V and 0 bases for J; bases not matched to a gene: 4. In germline, CDR1 is LGHNA, CDR2 YSLEER. The CDR3 extends over 16 amino acids. In DNA, the CDR3 is TGCGCCAGCAGCCAGGGGAGGGGCGCGAACACCGGGGAGCTGTTTTTT. As protein: CASSQGRGANTGELFF.

V usage is TRBV19 and J usage is TRBJ2-5, with D perhaps matching TRBD2 (6 bases). V was cut by 4 bases and J by 2 bases, with 11 bases left in between. The CDR3 has 14 residues. Germline V CDR1 and CDR2: LNHDA, SQIVND (reference sequence). CDR3 residues: CASSRRLAQETQYF. The CDR3, as DNA: TGTGCCAGTAGTAGGCGTCTAGCGCAAGAGACCCAGTACTTC.

The sample holds a few counts of this clone. CDR3: CATGRQSYNEQFF. The CDR3 bases are TGTGCCACCGGGCGACAGTCCTACAATGAGCAGTTCTTC. The rearrangement uses TRBV24-1 and TRBJ2-1, with D possibly matching TRBD1 (5 bases). This CDR3 comprises 13 residues. The V gene lost 9 bases and the J gene lost 1 base, with 9 bases spanning the gap. CDR1 and CDR2 from the germline V gene are KGHDR and SFDVKD.